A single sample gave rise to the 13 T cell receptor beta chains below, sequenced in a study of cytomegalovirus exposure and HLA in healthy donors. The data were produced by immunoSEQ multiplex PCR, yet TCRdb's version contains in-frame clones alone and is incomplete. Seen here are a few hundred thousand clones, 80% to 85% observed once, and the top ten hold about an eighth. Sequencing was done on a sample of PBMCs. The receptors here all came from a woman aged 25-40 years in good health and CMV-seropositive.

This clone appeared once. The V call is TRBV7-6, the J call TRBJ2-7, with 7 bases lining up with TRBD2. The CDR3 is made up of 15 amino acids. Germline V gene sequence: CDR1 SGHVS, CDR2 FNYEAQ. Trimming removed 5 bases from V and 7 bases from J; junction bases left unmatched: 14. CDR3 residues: CASSPEPGLSWEQYF. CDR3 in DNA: TGTGCCAGCAGCCCGGAACCGGGACTATCGTGGGAGCAGTACTTC.

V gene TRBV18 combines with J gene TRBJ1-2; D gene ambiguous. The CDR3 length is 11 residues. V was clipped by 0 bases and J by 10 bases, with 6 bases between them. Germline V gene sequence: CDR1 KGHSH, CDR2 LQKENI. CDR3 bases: TGTGCCAGCTCACCACCAACTGACTACACCTTC. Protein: CASSPPTDYTF. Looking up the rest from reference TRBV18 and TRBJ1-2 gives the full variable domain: NAGVMQNPRHLVRRRGQEARLRCSPMKGHSHVYWYRQLPEEGLKFMVYLQKENIIDESGMPKERFSAEFPKEGPSILRIQQVVRGDSAAYFCASSPPTDYTFGSGTRLTVV.

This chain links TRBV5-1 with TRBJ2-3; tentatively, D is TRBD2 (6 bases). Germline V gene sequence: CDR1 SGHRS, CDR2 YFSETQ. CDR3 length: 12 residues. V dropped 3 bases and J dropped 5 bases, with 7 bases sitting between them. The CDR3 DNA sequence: TGCGCCAGCAGCTGGGACTTAGATACGCAGTATTTT. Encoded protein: CASSWDLDTQYF.

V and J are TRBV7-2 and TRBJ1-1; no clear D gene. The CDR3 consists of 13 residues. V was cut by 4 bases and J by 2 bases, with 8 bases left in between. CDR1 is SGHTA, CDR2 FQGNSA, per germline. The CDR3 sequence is CASSSSGNTEAFF. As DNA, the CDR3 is TGTGCCAGCAGCTCCAGCGGAAACACTGAAGCTTTCTTT.

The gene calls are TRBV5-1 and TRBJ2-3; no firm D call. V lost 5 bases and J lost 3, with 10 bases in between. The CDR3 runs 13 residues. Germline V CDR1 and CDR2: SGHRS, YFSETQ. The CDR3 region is CASSMSETDTQYF. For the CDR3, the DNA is TGCGCCAGCAGTATGAGCGAGACAGATACGCAGTATTTT.

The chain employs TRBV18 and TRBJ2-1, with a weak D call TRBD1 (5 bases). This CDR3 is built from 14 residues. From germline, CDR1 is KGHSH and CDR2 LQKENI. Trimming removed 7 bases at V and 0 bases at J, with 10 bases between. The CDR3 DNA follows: TGTGCCAGCTTACCTGACAGCTCCTACAATGAGCAGTTCTTC. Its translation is CASLPDSSYNEQFF.

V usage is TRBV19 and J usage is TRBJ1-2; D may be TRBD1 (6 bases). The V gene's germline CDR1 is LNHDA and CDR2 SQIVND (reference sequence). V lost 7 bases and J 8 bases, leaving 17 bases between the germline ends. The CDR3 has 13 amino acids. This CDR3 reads CASTPTGLGGYTF. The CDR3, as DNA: TGTGCCAGTACCCCTACAGGGCTGGGAGGCTACACCTTC.

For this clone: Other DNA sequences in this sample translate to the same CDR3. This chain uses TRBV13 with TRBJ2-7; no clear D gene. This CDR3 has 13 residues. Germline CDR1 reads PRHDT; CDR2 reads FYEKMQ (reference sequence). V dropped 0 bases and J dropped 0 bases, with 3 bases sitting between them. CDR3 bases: TGTGCCAGCAGCTTAGGGTACTCCTACGAGCAGTACTTC. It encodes CASSLGYSYEQYF.

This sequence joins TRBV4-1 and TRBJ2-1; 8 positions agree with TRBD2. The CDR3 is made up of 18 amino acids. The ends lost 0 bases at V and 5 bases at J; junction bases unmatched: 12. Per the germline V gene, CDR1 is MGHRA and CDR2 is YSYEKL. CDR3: CASSQELRGSGSHNEQFF. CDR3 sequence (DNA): TGCGCCAGCAGCCAAGAGCTAAGGGGGAGCGGGAGCCACAATGAGCAGTTCTTC.

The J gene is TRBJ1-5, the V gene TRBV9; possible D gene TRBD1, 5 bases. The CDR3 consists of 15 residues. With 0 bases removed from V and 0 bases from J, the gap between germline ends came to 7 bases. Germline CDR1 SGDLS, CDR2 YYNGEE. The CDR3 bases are TGTGCCAGCAGCGTAGGGACAAATAGCAATCAGCCCCAGCATTTT. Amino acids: CASSVGTNSNQPQHF.

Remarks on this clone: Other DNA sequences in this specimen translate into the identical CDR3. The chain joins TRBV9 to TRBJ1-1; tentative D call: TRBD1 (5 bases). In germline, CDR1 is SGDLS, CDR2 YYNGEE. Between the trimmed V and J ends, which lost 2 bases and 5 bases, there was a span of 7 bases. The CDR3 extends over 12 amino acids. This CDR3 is CASSVGGTEAFF. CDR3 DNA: TGTGCCAGCAGCGTTGGGGGGACTGAAGCTTTCTTT.

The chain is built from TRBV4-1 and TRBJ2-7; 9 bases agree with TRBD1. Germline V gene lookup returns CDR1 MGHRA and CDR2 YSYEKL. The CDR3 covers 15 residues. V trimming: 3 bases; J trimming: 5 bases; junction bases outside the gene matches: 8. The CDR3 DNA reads TGCGCCAGCAGCCATCGGACAGGGGCATTGAACGAGCAGTACTTC. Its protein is CASSHRTGALNEQYF.

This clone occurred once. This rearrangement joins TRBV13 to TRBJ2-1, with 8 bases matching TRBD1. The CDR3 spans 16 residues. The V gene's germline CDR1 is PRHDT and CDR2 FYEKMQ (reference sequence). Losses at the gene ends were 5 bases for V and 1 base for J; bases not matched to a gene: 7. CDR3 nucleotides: TGTGCCAGCAGCCGAGAAGGACAGGGATCCTACAATGAGCAGTTCTTC. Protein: CASSREGQGSYNEQFF.